In its sample, the clone carrying this TCR beta chain was seen a few times. One Seattle source followed patients from active infection through their disease course. These data come from a study of blood T cell repertoires in COVID-19. Background on the study: Samples representing acute and convalescent COVID-19 were sourced from the United States, Italy and Spain. T cells, B-cell-depleted T cells, or PBMCs provided the cDNA or gDNA that served as material.

The V gene lost 3 bases and the J gene lost 12 bases, with 12 bases spanning the gap. The CDR3 length is 13 residues. Germline V gene lookup returns CDR1 MNHEY and CDR2 SMNVEV (reference sequence). In the original analysis: Quantification of nucleated cells was approximated via reference gene primer amplification. Method: immunoSEQ multiplex PCR; TCRdb's copy keeps in-frame clones and lacks some. That table gives V, J and clone size, and the DNA gave D and trimming. The data hold 140,000 or so clones, with less than 90% observed a single time. The sequenced material came from peripheral blood. This chain joins TRBV27 and TRBJ1-6, with TRBD1 as a possible D gene (5 bases). This clonotype was obtained from a human donor with COVID-19, enrolled during active disease. The donor label of this sample is uncertain. The chain's CDR3 is CASSFSDSRPLHF. CDR3 coding DNA: TGTGCCAGCAGTTTTTCCGACAGTCGACCCCTCCACTTT.